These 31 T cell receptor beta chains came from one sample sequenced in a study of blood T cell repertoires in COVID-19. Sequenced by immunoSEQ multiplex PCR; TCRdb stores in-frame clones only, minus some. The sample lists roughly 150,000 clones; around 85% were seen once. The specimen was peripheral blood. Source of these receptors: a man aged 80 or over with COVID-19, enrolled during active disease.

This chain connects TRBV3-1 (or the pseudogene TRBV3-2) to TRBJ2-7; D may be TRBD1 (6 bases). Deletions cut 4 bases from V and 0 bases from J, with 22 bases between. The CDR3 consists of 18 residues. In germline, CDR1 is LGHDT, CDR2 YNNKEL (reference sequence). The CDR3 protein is CASSPLGAGTPNSYEQYF. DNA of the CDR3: TGTGCCAGCAGCCCTCTCGGGGCCGGGACACCAAACTCCTACGAGCAGTACTTC.

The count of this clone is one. The CDR3 DNA reads TGTGCCAGCAGCCGGGACGGTCAGGGGCCCGGGGAGCTGTTTTTT. It encodes CASSRDGQGPGELFF. The J gene is TRBJ2-2, the V gene TRBV9, with D maybe TRBD1 (6 bases). Trimming left V 4 bases short and J 6 bases short, with 16 bases between. This CDR3 has 15 residues. CDR1 and CDR2 (germline): SGDLS, YYNGEE.

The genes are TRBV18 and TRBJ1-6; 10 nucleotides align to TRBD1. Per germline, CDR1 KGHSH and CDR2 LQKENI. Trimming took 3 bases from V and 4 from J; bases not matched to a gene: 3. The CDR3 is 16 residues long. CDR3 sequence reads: CASSPGTGVYNSPLHF. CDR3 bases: TGTGCCAGCTCACCCGGGACAGGGGTTTATAATTCACCCCTCCACTTT.

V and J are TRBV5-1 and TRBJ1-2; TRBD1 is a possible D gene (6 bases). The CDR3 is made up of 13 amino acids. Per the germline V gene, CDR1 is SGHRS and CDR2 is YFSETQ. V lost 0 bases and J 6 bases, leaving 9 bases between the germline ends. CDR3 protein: CASSLVSGDGYTF. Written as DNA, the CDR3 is TGCGCCAGCAGCTTGGTCTCAGGGGATGGCTACACCTTC.

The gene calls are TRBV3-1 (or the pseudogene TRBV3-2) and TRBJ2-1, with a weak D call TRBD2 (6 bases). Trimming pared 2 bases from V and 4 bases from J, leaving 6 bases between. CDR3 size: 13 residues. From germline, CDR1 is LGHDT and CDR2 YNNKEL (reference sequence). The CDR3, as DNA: TGTGCCAGCAGCCAAAGCGGGTACAATGAGCAGTTCTTC. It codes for CASSQSGYNEQFF.

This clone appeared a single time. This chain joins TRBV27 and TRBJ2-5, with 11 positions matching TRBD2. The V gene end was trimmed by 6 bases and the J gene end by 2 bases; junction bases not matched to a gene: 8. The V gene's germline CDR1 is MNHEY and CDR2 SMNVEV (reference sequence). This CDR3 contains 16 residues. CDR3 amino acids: CASRSLTSGKQETQYF. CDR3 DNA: TGTGCCAGCAGATCCCTGACTAGCGGGAAGCAAGAGACCCAGTACTTC.

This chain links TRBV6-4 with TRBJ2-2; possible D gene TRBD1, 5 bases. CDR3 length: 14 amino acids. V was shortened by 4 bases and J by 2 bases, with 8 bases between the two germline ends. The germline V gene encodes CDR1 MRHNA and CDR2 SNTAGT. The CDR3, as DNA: TGTGCCAGCAGTGGACAGTTCAACACCGGGGAGCTGTTTTTT. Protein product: CASSGQFNTGELFF.

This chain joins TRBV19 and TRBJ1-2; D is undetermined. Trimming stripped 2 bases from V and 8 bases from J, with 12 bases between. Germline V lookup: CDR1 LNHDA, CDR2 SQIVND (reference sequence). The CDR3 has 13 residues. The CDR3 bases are TGTGCCAGTAGTATAATCGGTGCCTGGGGCTACACCTTC. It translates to CASSIIGAWGYTF.

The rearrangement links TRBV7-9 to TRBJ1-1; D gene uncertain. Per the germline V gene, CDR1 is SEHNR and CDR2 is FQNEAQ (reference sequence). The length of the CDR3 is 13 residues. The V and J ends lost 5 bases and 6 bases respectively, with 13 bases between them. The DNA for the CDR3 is TGTGCCAGCAGCCCCCGCCCAGAGGCTGAAGCTTTCTTT. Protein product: CASSPRPEAEAFF.

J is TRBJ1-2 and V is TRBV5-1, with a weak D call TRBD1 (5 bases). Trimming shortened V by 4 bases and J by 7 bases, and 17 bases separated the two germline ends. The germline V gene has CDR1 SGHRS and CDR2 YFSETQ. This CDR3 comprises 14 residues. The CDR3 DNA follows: TGCGCCAGCAGCCTGGAGGGCCAGGGTGGTGGCTACACCTTC. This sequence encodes CASSLEGQGGGYTF.

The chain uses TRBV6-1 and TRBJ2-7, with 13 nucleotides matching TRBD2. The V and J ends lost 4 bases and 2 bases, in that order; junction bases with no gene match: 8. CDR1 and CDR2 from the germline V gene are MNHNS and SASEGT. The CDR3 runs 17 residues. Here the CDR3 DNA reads TGTGCCAGCAGTGTACGCTGGGGACTAGCGGGGACCTACGAGCAGTACTTC. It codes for CASSVRWGLAGTYEQYF.

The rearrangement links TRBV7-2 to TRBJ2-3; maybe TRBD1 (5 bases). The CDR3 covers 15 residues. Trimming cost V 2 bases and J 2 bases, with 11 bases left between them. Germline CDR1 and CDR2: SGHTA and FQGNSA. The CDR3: CASSLQGITTDTQYF. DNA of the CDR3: TGTGCCAGCAGCTTACAGGGAATCACCACAGATACGCAGTATTTT.

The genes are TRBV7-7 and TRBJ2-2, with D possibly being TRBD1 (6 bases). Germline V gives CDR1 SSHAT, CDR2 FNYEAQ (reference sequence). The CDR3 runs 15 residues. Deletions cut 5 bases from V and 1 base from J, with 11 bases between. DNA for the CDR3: TGTGCCAGCAGCCGGACAGCTCTGAACACCGGGGAGCTGTTTTTT. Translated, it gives CASSRTALNTGELFF.

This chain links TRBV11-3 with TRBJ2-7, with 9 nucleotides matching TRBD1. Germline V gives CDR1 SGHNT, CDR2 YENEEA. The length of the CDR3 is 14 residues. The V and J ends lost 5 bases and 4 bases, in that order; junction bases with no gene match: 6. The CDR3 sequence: CASSALDRGYEQYF. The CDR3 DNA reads TGTGCCAGCAGCGCTCTGGACAGGGGTTACGAGCAGTACTTC.

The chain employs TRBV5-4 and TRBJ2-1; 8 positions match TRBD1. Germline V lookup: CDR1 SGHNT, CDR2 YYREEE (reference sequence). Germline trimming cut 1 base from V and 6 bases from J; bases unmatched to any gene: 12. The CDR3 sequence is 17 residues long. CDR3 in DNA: TGTGCCAGCAGCTTGCCTTCCGGGACAGGAGCGATCAATGAGCAGTTCTTC. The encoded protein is CASSLPSGTGAINEQFF.

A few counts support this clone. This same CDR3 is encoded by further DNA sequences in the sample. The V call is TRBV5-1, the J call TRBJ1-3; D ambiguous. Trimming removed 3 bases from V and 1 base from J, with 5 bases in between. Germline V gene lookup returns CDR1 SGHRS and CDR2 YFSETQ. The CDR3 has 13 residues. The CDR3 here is CASSSGSGNTIYF. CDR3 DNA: TGCGCCAGCAGCTCAGGATCTGGAAACACCATATATTTT.

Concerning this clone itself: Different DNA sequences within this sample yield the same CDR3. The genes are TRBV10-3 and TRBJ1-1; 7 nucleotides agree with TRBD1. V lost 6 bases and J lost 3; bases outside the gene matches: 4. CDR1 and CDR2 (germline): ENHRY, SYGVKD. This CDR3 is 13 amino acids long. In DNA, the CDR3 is TGTGCCATCAGGAACAGGGGCGACACTGAAGCTTTCTTT. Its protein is CAIRNRGDTEAFF.

The CDR3 DNA reads as TGTGCCAGTAGCGACTACAGGGTTAGCCAAGAGACCCAGTACTTC. It specifies CASSDYRVSQETQYF. V is TRBV19 and J is TRBJ2-5; the D gene is possibly TRBD1 (6 bases). The CDR3 runs 15 residues. Per the germline V gene, CDR1 is LNHDA and CDR2 is SQIVND (reference sequence). Trimming took 6 bases from V and 1 from J, leaving 15 bases between them.

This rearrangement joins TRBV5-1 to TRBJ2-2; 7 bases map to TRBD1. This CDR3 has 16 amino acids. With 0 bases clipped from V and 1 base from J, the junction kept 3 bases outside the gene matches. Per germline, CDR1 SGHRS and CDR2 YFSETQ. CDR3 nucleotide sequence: TGCGCCAGCAGCTTGGTCGACAGGGAGAACACCGGGGAGCTGTTTTTT. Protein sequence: CASSLVDRENTGELFF.

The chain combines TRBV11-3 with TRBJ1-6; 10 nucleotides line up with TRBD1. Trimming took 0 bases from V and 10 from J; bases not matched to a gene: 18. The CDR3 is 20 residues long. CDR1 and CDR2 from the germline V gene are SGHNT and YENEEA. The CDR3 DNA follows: TGTGCCAGCAGCTTAGATAAGGAGGGGACAGGGGCCAATAATGAGTCACCCCTCCACTTT. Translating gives CASSLDKEGTGANNESPLHF.

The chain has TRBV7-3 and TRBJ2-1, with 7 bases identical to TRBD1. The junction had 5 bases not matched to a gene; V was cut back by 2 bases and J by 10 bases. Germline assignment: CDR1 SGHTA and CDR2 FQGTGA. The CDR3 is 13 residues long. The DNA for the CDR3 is TGTGCCAGCAGCTTAGACAGGGTAGAGGAGCAGTTCTTC. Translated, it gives CASSLDRVEEQFF.

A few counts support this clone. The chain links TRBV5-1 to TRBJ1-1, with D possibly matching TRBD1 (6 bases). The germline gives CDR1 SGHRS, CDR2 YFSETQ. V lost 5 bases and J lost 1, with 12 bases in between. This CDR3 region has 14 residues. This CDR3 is CASRTTGPNTEAFF. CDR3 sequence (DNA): TGCGCCAGCAGGACTACAGGGCCGAACACTGAAGCTTTCTTT.

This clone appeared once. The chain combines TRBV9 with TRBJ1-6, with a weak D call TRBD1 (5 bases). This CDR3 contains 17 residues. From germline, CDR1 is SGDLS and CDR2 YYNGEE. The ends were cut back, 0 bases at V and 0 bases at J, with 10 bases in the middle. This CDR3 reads CASSVDRMSSYNSPLHF. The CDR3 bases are TGTGCCAGCAGCGTAGACAGGATGAGCTCCTATAATTCACCCCTCCACTTT. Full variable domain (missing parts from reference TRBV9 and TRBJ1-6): DSGVTQTPKHLITATGQRVTLRCSPRSGDLSVYWYQQSLDQGLQFLIQYYNGEERAKGNILERFSAQQFPDLHSELNLSSLELGDSALYFCASSVDRMSSYNSPLHFGNGTRLTVT.

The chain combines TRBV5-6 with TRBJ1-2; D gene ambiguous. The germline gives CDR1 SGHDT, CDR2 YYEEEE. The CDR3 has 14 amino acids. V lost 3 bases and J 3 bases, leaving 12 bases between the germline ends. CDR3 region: CASSSREGHYGYTF. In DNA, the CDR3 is TGTGCCAGCAGCTCTAGGGAGGGTCACTATGGCTACACCTTC.

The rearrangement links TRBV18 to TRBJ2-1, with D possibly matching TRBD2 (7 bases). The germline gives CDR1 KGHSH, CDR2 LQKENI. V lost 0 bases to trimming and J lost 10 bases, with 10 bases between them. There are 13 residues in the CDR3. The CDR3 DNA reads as TGTGCCAGCTCACCACCGGGGGGGGGCGAGCAGTTCTTC. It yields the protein CASSPPGGGEQFF.

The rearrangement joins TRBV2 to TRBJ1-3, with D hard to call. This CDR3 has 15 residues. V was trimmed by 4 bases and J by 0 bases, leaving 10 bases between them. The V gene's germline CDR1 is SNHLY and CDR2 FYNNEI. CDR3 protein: CASSGQPVSGNTIYF. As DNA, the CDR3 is TGTGCCAGCAGTGGACAACCAGTCTCTGGAAACACCATATATTTT.

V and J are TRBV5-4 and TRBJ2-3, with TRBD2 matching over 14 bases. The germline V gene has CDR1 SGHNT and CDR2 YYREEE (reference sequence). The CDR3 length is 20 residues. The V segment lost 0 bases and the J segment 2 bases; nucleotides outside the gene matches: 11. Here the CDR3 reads CASSLAGGLAGAYLTDTQYF. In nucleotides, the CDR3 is TGTGCCAGCAGCTTGGCCGGGGGACTAGCGGGGGCTTACCTCACAGATACGCAGTATTTT.

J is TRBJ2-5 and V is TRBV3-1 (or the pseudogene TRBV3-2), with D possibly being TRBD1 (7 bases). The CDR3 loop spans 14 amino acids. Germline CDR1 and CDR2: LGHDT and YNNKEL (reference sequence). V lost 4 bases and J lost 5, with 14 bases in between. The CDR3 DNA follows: TGTGCCAGCAGCCGTAGCCCAGGGGGGGAGACCCAGTACTTC. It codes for CASSRSPGGETQYF.

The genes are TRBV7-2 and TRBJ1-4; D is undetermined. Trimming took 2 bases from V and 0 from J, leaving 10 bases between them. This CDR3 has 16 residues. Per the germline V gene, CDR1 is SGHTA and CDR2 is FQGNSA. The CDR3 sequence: CASSLFRVATNEKLFF. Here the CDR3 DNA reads TGTGCCAGCAGCTTATTCCGGGTCGCAACTAATGAAAAACTGTTTTTT.

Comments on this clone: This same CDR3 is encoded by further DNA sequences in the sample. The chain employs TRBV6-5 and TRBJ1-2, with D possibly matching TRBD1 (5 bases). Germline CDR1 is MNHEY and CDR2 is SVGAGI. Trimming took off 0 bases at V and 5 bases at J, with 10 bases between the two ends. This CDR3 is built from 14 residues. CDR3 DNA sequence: TGTGCCAGCAGTTACTCGGGGCAGGTTTATGGCTACACCTTC. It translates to CASSYSGQVYGYTF.

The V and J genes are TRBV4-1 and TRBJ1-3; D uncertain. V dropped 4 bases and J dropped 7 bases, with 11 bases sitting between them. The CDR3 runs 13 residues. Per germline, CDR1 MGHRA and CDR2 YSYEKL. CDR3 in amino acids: CASSPGRTNTIYF. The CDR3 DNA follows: TGCGCCAGCAGCCCCGGCAGGACTAACACCATATATTTT.